These 9 T cell receptor beta chains originate from one sample sequenced in a study of shared clonotypes between healthy human individuals. TCRdb's table, derived via immunoSEQ multiplex PCR, lists solely in-frame clones and lacks some. The sample has some 510,000 clones, about four fifths seen once; the top ten hold over 10%. The sequencing sample was made of PBMCs. The receptors originated from a woman in her thirties or forties in good health. Some clones in this sample may be carry-over from other donors' samples.

The rearrangement uses TRBV6-5 and TRBJ1-1; D unresolved. CDR1 is MNHEY, CDR2 SVGAGI, per germline. This CDR3 is 14 amino acids long. Trimming took 0 bases from V and 8 from J, leaving 13 bases between them. In DNA, the CDR3 is TGTGCCAGCAGTTACTCGAGGGCAGACGGGGAAGCTTTCTTT. Residues: CASSYSRADGEAFF.

The rearrangement joins TRBV5-1 to TRBJ2-5; possibly TRBD1 for D (6 bases). V gave up 4 bases and J gave up 0 bases, with 10 bases separating them. Germline V gene data show CDR1 as SGHRS and CDR2 as YFSETQ. There are 14 residues in the CDR3. The CDR3 reads CASSDRTDQETQYF. The CDR3 nucleotides are TGCGCCAGCAGCGACCGGACAGACCAAGAGACCCAGTACTTC.

The gene calls are TRBV11-3 and TRBJ2-3; tentatively, D is TRBD1 (5 bases). Trimming left V 1 base short and J 2 bases short, with 10 bases between. Germline V gives CDR1 SGHNT, CDR2 YENEEA. The CDR3 has 15 amino acids. In DNA, the CDR3 is TGTGCCAGCAGCTTAGGACAGCAAAACACAGATACGCAGTATTTT. Amino acid sequence: CASSLGQQNTDTQYF. Looking up the rest from reference TRBV11-3 and TRBJ2-3 gives the full variable domain: EAGVVQSPRYKIIEKKQPVAFWCNPISGHNTLYWYLQNLGQGPELLIRYENEEAVDDSQLPKDRFSAERLKGVDSTLKIQPAELGDSAVYLCASSLGQQNTDTQYFGPGTRLTVL.

The CDR3: CASSYTHRGRETQYF. The CDR3 coding sequence is TGTGCCAGCAGTTACACGCACAGGGGGCGGGAGACCCAGTACTTC. The gene calls are TRBV28 and TRBJ2-5; the match to TRBD1 covers 9 bases. The junction had 8 bases not matched to a gene; V was cut back by 4 bases and J by 5 bases. Germline CDR1 is MDHEN and CDR2 is SYDVKM. CDR3 length: 15 amino acids.

This clone showed up just a few times. The V gene is TRBV2, the J gene TRBJ1-1; D is unclear. Germline V lookup: CDR1 SNHLY, CDR2 FYNNEI. CDR3 length equals 13 residues. V lost 0 bases to trimming and J lost 7 bases, with 9 bases between them. This CDR3 is CASSEALTFEAFF. For the CDR3, the DNA is TGTGCCAGCAGTGAAGCGCTGACCTTTGAAGCTTTCTTT.

This chain joins TRBV9 and TRBJ2-7, with 7 bases lining up with TRBD2. V trimming: 2 bases; J trimming: 2 bases; junction bases outside the gene matches: 4. The CDR3 spans 14 residues. Looked up from germline, CDR1 is SGDLS and CDR2 is YYNGEE. This CDR3 reads CASSVTSATYEQYF. In nucleotides, the CDR3 is TGTGCCAGCAGCGTCACTAGCGCTACCTACGAGCAGTACTTC.

The CDR3 nucleotides are TGCGCCAGCAGCTGGGGAGAGGGACGGGGCTACACCTTC. Translating it yields CASSWGEGRGYTF. V gene TRBV5-1 combines with J gene TRBJ1-2, with TRBD1 as a possible D gene (5 bases). With 3 bases removed from V and 8 bases from J, the gap between germline ends came to 14 bases. This CDR3 contains 13 residues. Germline CDR1 and CDR2: SGHRS and YFSETQ.

The CDR3, as DNA: TGTGCCAGCAGCTTAGGGGCTAGTGGGCTAGGTGAGCAGTACTTC. Its translation is CASSLGASGLGEQYF. The chain is built from TRBV7-2 and TRBJ2-7; D uncertain. Germline lookup yields CDR1 SGHTA and CDR2 FQGNSA. The germline V and J ends were trimmed by 1 base and 7 bases, with 17 bases remaining between them. The CDR3 length is 15 residues.

The chain recombines TRBV7-2 with TRBJ1-2; D is undetermined. The CDR3 has 12 amino acids. Per germline, CDR1 SGHTA and CDR2 FQGNSA. Trimming left V 3 bases short and J 4 bases short, with 6 bases between. The CDR3 coding sequence is TGTGCCAGCAGCTTCCGGAGCTATGGCTACACCTTC. Translating gives CASSFRSYGYTF. The full variable domain, rest sourced from reference TRBV7-2 and TRBJ1-2, is GAGVSQSPSNKVTEKGKDVELRCDPISGHTALYWYRQSLGQGLEFLIYFQGNSAPDKSGLPSDRFSAERTGGSVSTLTIQRTQQEDSAVYLCASSFRSYGYTFGSGTRLTVV.